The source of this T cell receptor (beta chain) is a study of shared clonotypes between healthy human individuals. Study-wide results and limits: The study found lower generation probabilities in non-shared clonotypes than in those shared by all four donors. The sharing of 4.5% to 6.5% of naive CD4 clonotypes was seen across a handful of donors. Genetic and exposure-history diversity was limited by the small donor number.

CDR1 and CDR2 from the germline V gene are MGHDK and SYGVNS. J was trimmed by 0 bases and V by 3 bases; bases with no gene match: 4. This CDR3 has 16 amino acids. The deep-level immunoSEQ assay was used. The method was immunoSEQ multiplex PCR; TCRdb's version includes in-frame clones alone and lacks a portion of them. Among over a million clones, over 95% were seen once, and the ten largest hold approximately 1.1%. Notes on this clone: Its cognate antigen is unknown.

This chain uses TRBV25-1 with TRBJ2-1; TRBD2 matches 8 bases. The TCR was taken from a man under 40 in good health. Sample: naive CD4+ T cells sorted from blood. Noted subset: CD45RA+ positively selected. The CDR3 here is CASSDQSGSSYNEQFF. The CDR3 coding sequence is TGTGCCAGCAGTGATCAGAGCGGGAGCTCCTACAATGAGCAGTTCTTC.